The entry below gives a single TCR beta chain sequence along with its context. These data originate in a study of blood T cell repertoires in COVID-19. As for the study in general: PBMCs, B-cell-depleted T cells, or T cells provided the cDNA or gDNA that made up the material.

V dropped 1 base and J dropped 7 bases, with 12 bases sitting between them. Germline values: CDR1 SGDLS, CDR2 YYNGEE. The CDR3 totals 15 residues. Per the original data handling: Estimation of nucleated cell counts relied on the amplification of reference gene primers. The assay was immunoSEQ multiplex PCR, and TCRdb's table has in-frame clones only and misses some. V and J calls and clone size are as listed in that table; D and trimming were resolved from the DNA. The sample lists around 71,000 clones; about 86% were seen once. The sample was peripheral blood. The TCR originated in a man in his 70s with acute or convalescent COVID-19. V usage is TRBV9 and J usage is TRBJ1-6; D remains ambiguous. CDR3 loop: CASSVSGGWNSPLHF. For the CDR3, the DNA is TGTGCCAGCAGCGTATCAGGAGGGTGGAATTCACCCCTCCACTTT.